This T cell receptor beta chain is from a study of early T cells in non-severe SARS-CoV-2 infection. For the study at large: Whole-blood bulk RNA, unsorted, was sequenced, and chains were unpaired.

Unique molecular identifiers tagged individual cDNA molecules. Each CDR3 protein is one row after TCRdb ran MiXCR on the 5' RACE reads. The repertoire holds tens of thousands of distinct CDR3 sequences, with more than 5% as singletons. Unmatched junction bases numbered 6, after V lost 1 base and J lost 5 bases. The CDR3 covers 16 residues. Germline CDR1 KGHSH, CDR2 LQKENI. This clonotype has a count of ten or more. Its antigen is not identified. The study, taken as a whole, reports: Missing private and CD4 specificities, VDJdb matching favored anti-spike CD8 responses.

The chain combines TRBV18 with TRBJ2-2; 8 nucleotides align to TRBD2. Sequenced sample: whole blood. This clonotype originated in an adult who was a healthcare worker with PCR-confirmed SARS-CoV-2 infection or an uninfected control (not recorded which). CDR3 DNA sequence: TGTGCCAGCTCACCACTTGGAGCGGGAGAAACCGGGGAGCTGTTTTTT. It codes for CASSPLGAGETGELFF.